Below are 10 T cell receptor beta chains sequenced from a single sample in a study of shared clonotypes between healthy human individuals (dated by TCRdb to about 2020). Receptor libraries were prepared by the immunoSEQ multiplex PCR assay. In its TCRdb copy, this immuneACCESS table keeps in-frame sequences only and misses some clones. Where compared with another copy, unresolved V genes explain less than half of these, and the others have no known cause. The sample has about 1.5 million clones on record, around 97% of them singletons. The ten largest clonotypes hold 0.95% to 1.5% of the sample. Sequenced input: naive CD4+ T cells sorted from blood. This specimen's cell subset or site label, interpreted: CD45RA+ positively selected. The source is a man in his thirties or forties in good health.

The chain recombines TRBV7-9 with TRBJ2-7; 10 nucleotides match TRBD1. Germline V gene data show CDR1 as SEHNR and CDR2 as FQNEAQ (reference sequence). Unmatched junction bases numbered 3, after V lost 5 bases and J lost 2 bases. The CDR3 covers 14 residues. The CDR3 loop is CASSIGQGAYEQYF. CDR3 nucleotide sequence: TGTGCCAGCAGCATAGGACAGGGGGCCTACGAGCAGTACTTC.

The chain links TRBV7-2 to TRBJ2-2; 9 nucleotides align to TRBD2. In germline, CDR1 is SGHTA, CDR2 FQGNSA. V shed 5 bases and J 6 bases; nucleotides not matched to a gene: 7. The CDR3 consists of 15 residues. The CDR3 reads CASSPKAGGSGELFF. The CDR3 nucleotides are TGTGCCAGCAGCCCGAAAGCGGGAGGTTCCGGGGAGCTGTTTTTT.

The CDR3 nucleotides read TGCGCCAGCAGCACGGAGACTAGCCTTGCCAATGAGCAGTTCTTC. Protein sequence: CASSTETSLANEQFF. The chain couples TRBV5-1 to TRBJ2-1, with 7 bases identical to TRBD2. V lost 4 bases to trimming and J lost 6 bases; unmatched junction nucleotides: 10. This CDR3 spans 15 amino acids. CDR1 is SGHRS and CDR2 is YFSETQ in the germline V gene.

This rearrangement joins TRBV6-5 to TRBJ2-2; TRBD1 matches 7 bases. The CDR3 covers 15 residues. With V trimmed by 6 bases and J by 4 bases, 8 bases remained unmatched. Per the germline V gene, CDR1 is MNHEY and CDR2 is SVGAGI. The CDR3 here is CASRGDRVGTGELFF. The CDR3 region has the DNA TGTGCCAGCAGAGGTGACAGGGTTGGCACCGGGGAGCTGTTTTTT.

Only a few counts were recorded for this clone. The CDR3 sequence is CASSPHSGETQYF. The CDR3 DNA follows: TGTGCCAGCAGCCCCCACTCGGGGGAGACCCAGTACTTC. The chain joins TRBV9 to TRBJ2-5, with a tentative D call TRBD2 (5 bases). V was cut by 4 bases and J by 5 bases, with 12 bases left in between. CDR3 size: 13 residues. Per germline, CDR1 SGDLS and CDR2 YYNGEE.

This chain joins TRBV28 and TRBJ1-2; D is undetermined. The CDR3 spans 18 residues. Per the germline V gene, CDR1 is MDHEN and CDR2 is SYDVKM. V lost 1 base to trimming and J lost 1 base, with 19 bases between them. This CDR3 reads CASSLSPPKSGGNYGYTF. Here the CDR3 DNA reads TGTGCCAGCAGTTTATCCCCCCCGAAGTCGGGTGGTAACTATGGCTACACCTTC.

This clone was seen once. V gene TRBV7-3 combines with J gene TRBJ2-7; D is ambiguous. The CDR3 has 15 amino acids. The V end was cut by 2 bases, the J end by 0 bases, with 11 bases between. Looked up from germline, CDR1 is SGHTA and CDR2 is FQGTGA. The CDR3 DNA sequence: TGTGCCAGCAGCTTAGGACCACAACTCTCCTACGAGCAGTACTTC. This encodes CASSLGPQLSYEQYF.

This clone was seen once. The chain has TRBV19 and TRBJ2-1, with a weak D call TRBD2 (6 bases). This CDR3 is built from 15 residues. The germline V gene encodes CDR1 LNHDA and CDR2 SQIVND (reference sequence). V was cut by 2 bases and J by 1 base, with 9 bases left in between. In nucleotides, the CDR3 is TGTGCCAGTAGTATAAGCGGGCAATCCTACAATGAGCAGTTCTTC. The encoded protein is CASSISGQSYNEQFF.

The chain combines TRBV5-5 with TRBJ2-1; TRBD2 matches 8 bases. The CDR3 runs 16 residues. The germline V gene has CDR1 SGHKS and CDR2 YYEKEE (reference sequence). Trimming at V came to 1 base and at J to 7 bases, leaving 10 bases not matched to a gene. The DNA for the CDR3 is TGTGCCAGCAGCTTGCTGGAGTTGCGGGAGGCGAATGAGCAGTTCTTC. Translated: CASSLLELREANEQFF.

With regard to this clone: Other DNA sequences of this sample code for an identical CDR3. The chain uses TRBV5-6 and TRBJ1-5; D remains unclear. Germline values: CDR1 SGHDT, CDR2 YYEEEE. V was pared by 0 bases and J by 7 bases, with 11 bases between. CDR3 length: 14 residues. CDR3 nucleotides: TGTGCCAGCAGCTTGGCAGGTGGAGGCCAGCCCCAGCATTTT. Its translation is CASSLAGGGQPQHF.